The 20 T cell receptor beta chains below come from one sample, sequenced in a study of cytomegalovirus exposure and HLA in healthy donors. Use of 60 Vbeta and 13 Jbeta primers characterized the PCR. Sequencing was performed with immunoSEQ multiplex PCR; in TCRdb, only in-frame clones are kept and a portion is missing. The table includes more than 80,000 clones, less than 80% detected once. Sequenced: PBMCs. Receptors originate from a woman in her forties in good health and CMV-seropositive.

The genes are TRBV11-2 and TRBJ1-3; no definite D call. V was cut by 3 bases and J by 0 bases, with 9 bases left in between. CDR3 length equals 15 residues. Germline values: CDR1 SGHAT, CDR2 FQNNGV. The DNA of the CDR3 is TGTGCCAGCAGCTTCGGATGGAGCTCTGGAAACACCATATATTTT. This sequence encodes CASSFGWSSGNTIYF.

The chain has TRBV7-9 and TRBJ2-7, with 10 nucleotides matching TRBD1. CDR3 length: 16 amino acids. Germline CDR1 is SEHNR and CDR2 is FQNEAQ (reference sequence). V was pared by 1 base and J by 4 bases, with 7 bases of the junction left unmatched. DNA for the CDR3: TGTGCCAGCAGCTTAGTGGGGGACAGGGGATCGTACGAGCAGTACTTC. Its translation is CASSLVGDRGSYEQYF.

V and J are TRBV5-1 and TRBJ2-2; TRBD1 is a possible D gene (5 bases). Germline CDR1 SGHRS, CDR2 YFSETQ. Trimming stripped 4 bases from V and 5 bases from J, with 15 bases between. The length of the CDR3 is 15 residues. The CDR3 protein is CASSEPRVGTGELFF. In DNA, the CDR3 is TGCGCCAGCAGCGAGCCCAGGGTAGGGACCGGGGAGCTGTTTTTT.

This chain links TRBV14 with TRBJ1-2, with 7 positions matching TRBD1. The CDR3 consists of 15 residues. J gave up 2 bases and V 4 bases, and 7 bases lay outside the gene matches. The germline gives CDR1 SGHDN, CDR2 FVKESK. The CDR3 region has the DNA TGTGCCAGCAGCCGAACCGGGACAGTAAACTATGGCTACACCTTC. The encoded protein is CASSRTGTVNYGYTF.

The gene calls are TRBV5-1 and TRBJ2-1; 8 positions agree with TRBD1. V dropped 0 bases and J dropped 5; count of bases not matched to a gene: 4. The CDR3 totals 15 residues. Germline V lookup: CDR1 SGHRS, CDR2 YFSETQ. CDR3 sequence (DNA): TGCGCCAGCAGCTTGGGGACAGGGACGGACAATGAGCAGTTCTTC. It yields the protein CASSLGTGTDNEQFF.

There are a few counts of this clone. The rearrangement uses TRBV5-1 and TRBJ1-1, with no clear D. The V end was cut by 9 bases, the J end by 4 bases, with 13 bases between. CDR3 length: 12 residues. The germline V gene encodes CDR1 SGHRS and CDR2 YFSETQ. CDR3 nucleotides: TGCGCCAACCCAACCCGGGGCACTGAAGCTTTCTTT. Translating it yields CANPTRGTEAFF. The entire variable domain, with the rest obtained from reference TRBV5-1 and TRBJ1-1, is as follows: KAGVTQTPRYLIKTRGQQVTLSCSPISGHRSVSWYQQTPGQGLQFLFEYFSETQRNKGNFPGRFSGRQFSNSRSEMNVSTLELGDSALYLCANPTRGTEAFFGQGTRLTVV.

The gene calls are TRBV6-6 and TRBJ2-2, with D uncertain. Per germline, CDR1 MNHNY and CDR2 SVGAGI (reference sequence). The V end was cut by 4 bases, the J end by 12 bases, with 12 bases between. The CDR3 extends over 12 amino acids. The chain's CDR3 is CASSSPTDKLFF. CDR3 sequence (DNA): TGTGCCAGCAGTTCCCCGACTGATAAGCTGTTTTTT.

The V gene is TRBV5-5, the J gene TRBJ2-3; D gene unclear. The germline V gene has CDR1 SGHKS and CDR2 YYEKEE (reference sequence). Between the trimmed V and J ends, which lost 6 bases and 1 base, there was a span of 6 bases. The CDR3 length is 12 residues. CDR3 amino acids: CASTSGTDTQYF. CDR3 coding DNA: TGTGCCAGCACTTCGGGCACAGATACGCAGTATTTT.

Turning to this clone: Distinct nucleotide sequences in the sample also encode this CDR3. The chain carries TRBV5-1 and TRBJ1-4, with TRBD1 matching over 10 bases. V lost 3 bases to trimming and J lost 5 bases; unmatched junction nucleotides: 4. CDR1 and CDR2 from the germline V gene are SGHRS and YFSETQ. This CDR3 is built from 15 residues. CDR3 nucleotide sequence: TGCGCCAGCAGCTCGCGGACAGGGGGAAATGAAAAACTGTTTTTT. Translated, it gives CASSSRTGGNEKLFF.

This clone was recorded a few times. The chain recombines TRBV19 with TRBJ2-7; 7 bases match TRBD1. This CDR3 is built from 12 residues. The ends lost 7 bases at V and 2 bases at J; junction bases unmatched: 2. From germline, CDR1 is LNHDA and CDR2 SQIVND (reference sequence). CDR3 DNA: TGTGCCAGTACGGACAGGACCTACGAGCAGTACTTC. Protein: CASTDRTYEQYF.

V gene TRBV2 combines with J gene TRBJ2-4, with a possible D match to TRBD2 (6 bases). Germline V gene data show CDR1 as SNHLY and CDR2 as FYNNEI. This CDR3 region has 15 residues. Trimming took 0 bases from V and 0 from J, leaving 6 bases between them. For the CDR3, the DNA is TGTGCCAGCAGTGAAGCGGGACTAGCCAAAAACATTCAGTACTTC. Translated: CASSEAGLAKNIQYF.

The table lists this clone with a few counts. The chain employs TRBV9 and TRBJ2-3; D is possibly TRBD2 (6 bases). CDR1 and CDR2 (germline): SGDLS, YYNGEE. The CDR3 length is 20 residues. Trimming took 2 bases from V and 8 from J, leaving 33 bases between them. For the CDR3, the DNA is TGTGCCAGCAGCGTTTCGACGCCTACGGGAGCGGAGTTTAGTTCAGCTACGCAGTATTTT. Translated: CASSVSTPTGAEFSSATQYF.

The V gene is TRBV6-4, the J gene TRBJ1-1; 9 nucleotides agree with TRBD1. J was trimmed by 6 bases and V by 10 bases; bases with no gene match: 12. Germline V gene data show CDR1 as MRHNA and CDR2 as SNTAGT. The CDR3 runs 14 residues. The CDR3 here is CATRPDRGTAEAFF. The CDR3 DNA is TGTGCCACCCGCCCTGACAGGGGGACAGCTGAAGCTTTCTTT.

The V and J genes are TRBV11-2 and TRBJ2-1; D possibly corresponds to TRBD2 (5 bases). The CDR3 runs to 15 residues. Germline V lookup: CDR1 SGHAT, CDR2 FQNNGV. Between the trimmed V and J ends, which lost 2 bases and 6 bases, there was a span of 14 bases. DNA of the CDR3: TGTGCCAGCAGCTTACCCCGGGGATTCGGCAATGAGCAGTTCTTC. Protein sequence: CASSLPRGFGNEQFF.

Only a few counts were recorded for this clone. At one boundary the junction diverges from the germline segment, which might be a read error. The V gene is TRBV2, the J gene TRBJ2-1, with 10 bases matching TRBD2. In germline, CDR1 is SNHLY, CDR2 FYNNEI. CDR3 length equals 15 residues. Here the CDR3 reads CASSKAGGSYNEQFF. In DNA, the CDR3 is TGTGCCAGCAGTAAAGCGGGAGGGTCCTACAATGAGCAGTTCTTC.

This clone was picked up a small number of times. The chain employs TRBV5-1 and TRBJ2-7; perhaps TRBD2 as D (7 bases). The CDR3 loop spans 15 amino acids. Trimming removed 2 bases at V and 5 bases at J, with 17 bases between. Germline CDR1 and CDR2: SGHRS and YFSETQ. In nucleotides, the CDR3 is TGCGCCAGCAGCTTAGGGGGAGGGCCCGGGAACGAGCAGTACTTC. This encodes CASSLGGGPGNEQYF.

This chain links TRBV6-6 with TRBJ1-2, with D unclear. V gave up 8 bases and J gave up 1 base, with 11 bases separating them. Germline-derived CDR1 and CDR2 are MNHNY and SVGAGI (reference sequence). This CDR3 is 13 amino acids long. The CDR3 loop is CASSMLINYGYTF. CDR3 in DNA: TGTGCCAGCTCTATGTTAATTAACTATGGCTACACCTTC.

V is TRBV7-2 and J is TRBJ2-7; 7 bases are shared with TRBD2. CDR1 and CDR2 from the germline V gene are SGHTA and FQGNSA. CDR3 length equals 14 residues. V shed 5 bases, J shed 4 bases, and the junction held 8 bases outside the gene matches. In DNA, the CDR3 is TGTGCCAGCAGCCCTAGCGGTAAACAGTACGAGCAGTACTTC. Encoded protein: CASSPSGKQYEQYF.

The chain carries TRBV6-1 and TRBJ2-3; TRBD2 agrees at 7 bases. In germline, CDR1 is MNHNS, CDR2 SASEGT. The CDR3 covers 14 residues. Trimming removed 3 bases from V and 4 bases from J; junction bases left unmatched: 4. The CDR3 loop reads CASSEGGSADTQYF. The CDR3 nucleotides read TGTGCCAGCAGTGAGGGAGGGAGCGCAGATACGCAGTATTTT.

The chain joins TRBV2 to TRBJ2-1; 9 nucleotides match TRBD2. Trimming at V came to 6 bases and at J to 5 bases, leaving 20 bases not matched to a gene. Germline V CDR1 and CDR2: SNHLY, FYNNEI. CDR3 size: 19 residues. The CDR3 coding sequence is TGTGCCAGCAGCGCTGACAGGGTGCCGCGTGGGACTAGCCACAATGAGCAGTTCTTC. Its translation is CASSADRVPRGTSHNEQFF. The full variable domain, completed using reference TRBV2 and TRBJ2-1, is EPEVTQTPSHQVTQMGQEVILRCVPISNHLYFYWYRQILGQKVEFLVSFYNNEISEKSEIFDDQFSVERPDGSNFTLKIRSTKLEDSAMYFCASSADRVPRGTSHNEQFFGPGTRLTVL.